This T cell receptor beta chain was sequenced for a study of blood T cells in healthy people across ages. On this clonotype: A junction boundary mismatches the germline segment, possibly from a read error.

The second PCR ran about 6 to 12 cycles with a sample-barcoded 5' primer and J-beta primers. TCRdb analysed the 5' RACE reads with MiXCR anew, one entry per CDR3 protein. In the table there are about a million distinct CDR3 sequences, roughly two fifths of which are singletons. The germline CDR1 and CDR2 sequences are SGHRS and YFSETQ. The CDR3 sequence is 15 residues long. Sequencing was performed on blood. This chain links TRBV5-1 with TRBJ1-2; D perhaps matches TRBD1 (6 bases). This clonotype was obtained from a man between 18 and 35 years old in good health. The CDR3 DNA follows: TGCGCCAGCAACTTGGGCGACAGGACTAACTATGGCTACACCTTC. As protein: CASNLGDRTNYGYTF.